The next 22 T cell receptor beta chains were all read from a single sample in a study of quantifying T cell responses using KT2 cells. Study overall: TCR alpha and beta constant-region primers primed reverse transcription of RNA.

The cDNA 3' end received a ligated oligonucleotide with a UMI. The first PCR ran approximately 4 cycles with an equimolar RC1.1 and RC1.2 beta primer mix. TCRdb re-analysed the UMI-ligation and nested PCR reads in MiXCR, keeping a single row per CDR3 protein. The profile shows around 56,000 distinct CDR3 sequences, around an eighth of them singletons. The source material was PBMCs spiked with cells of the T cell clone KT2. The source is a human donor.

This clonotype has at least ten counts. The rearrangement uses TRBV5-1 and TRBJ2-5; D perhaps matches TRBD2 (5 bases). Germline CDR1 is SGHRS and CDR2 is YFSETQ. V lost 4 bases to trimming and J lost 1 base, with 8 bases between them. This CDR3 has 13 residues. CDR3 sequence (DNA): TGCGCCAGCAGCGCGGCGGGCCAAGAGACCCAGTACTTC. Its translation: CASSAAGQETQYF.

This clonotype was seen at least ten times. The V and J genes are TRBV12-3 or TRBV12-4 and TRBJ1-5; tentative D call: TRBD1 (6 bases). Trimming took 1 base from V and 1 from J, leaving 14 bases between them. There are 17 residues in the CDR3. The chain's CDR3 is CASSLGDMSRSNQPQHF. The CDR3 nucleotides read TGTGCCAGCAGTTTAGGGGACATGTCCAGGAGCAATCAGCCCCAGCATTTT.

This clonotype was found many times. The chain links TRBV12-3 or TRBV12-4 to TRBJ2-6; TRBD1 agrees at 8 bases. This CDR3 region has 17 residues. The V gene end was trimmed by 4 bases and the J gene end by 9 bases; junction bases not matched to a gene: 14. The CDR3 nucleotides are TGTGCCAGCAGTTCACAGGACAGGGTAGAGACTTTCAACGTCCTGACTTTC. It encodes CASSSQDRVETFNVLTF.

This rearrangement joins TRBV6-2 or TRBV6-3 to TRBJ2-1; 12 nucleotides line up with TRBD2. Per the germline V gene, CDR1 is MNHEY and CDR2 is SVGEGT. J was trimmed by 6 bases and V by 4 bases; bases with no gene match: 4. This CDR3 is 15 amino acids long. In DNA form, the CDR3 reads TGTGCCAGCAGTTCCAGACTAGCGGGAGTCAATGAGCAGTTCTTC. Protein product: CASSSRLAGVNEQFF.

This clonotype appeared many times. The rearrangement links TRBV6-5 to TRBJ1-1, with 8 bases lining up with TRBD1. The CDR3 is made up of 14 amino acids. CDR1 and CDR2 from the germline V gene are MNHEY and SVGAGI. V gave up 6 bases and J gave up 4 bases; unmatched junction bases: 7. The DNA of the CDR3 is TGTGCCAGCAGGGGTCAGGGGGCCGGCACTGAAGCTTTCTTT. It yields the protein CASRGQGAGTEAFF.

There are a few counts of this clonotype. This chain uses TRBV7-2 with TRBJ2-3; 10 nucleotides agree with TRBD2. V lost 2 bases, J lost 5 bases, and 4 bases stayed unmatched. Germline CDR1 is SGHTA and CDR2 is FQGNSA. The CDR3 extends over 15 amino acids. CDR3 sequence reads: CASSLRAGGLDTQYF. DNA of the CDR3: TGTGCCAGCAGCTTACGAGCGGGAGGGTTAGATACGCAGTATTTT.

Points on this clonotype: This may be a read error, as it is one base from a much larger clone. This chain joins TRBV5-1 and TRBJ1-1; TRBD1 might be the D (6 bases). Between the trimmed V and J ends, which lost 6 bases and 1 base, there was a span of 13 bases. The CDR3 length is 14 residues. Germline loops: CDR1 SGHRS, CDR2 YFSETQ. CDR3 nucleotide sequence: TGCGCCAGCACCCCAACAGGGACGAACACTGAAGCTTTCTTT. Translated, it gives CASTPTGTNTEAFF.

In this sample, this clonotype turned up a few times. This rearrangement joins TRBV6-2 or TRBV6-3 to TRBJ2-5; 8 bases match TRBD2. V trimming: 4 bases; J trimming: 4 bases; junction bases outside the gene matches: 8. CDR1 is MNHEY and CDR2 is SVGEGT in the germline V gene. The CDR3 spans 15 residues. CDR3 DNA: TGTGCCAGCAGTTTGGCGGGGGGCCCTTCAGAGACCCAGTACTTC. Its translation: CASSLAGGPSETQYF.

In this sample, this clonotype turned up a few times. This rearrangement joins TRBV5-4 to TRBJ2-3, with 8 positions matching TRBD2. The germline V gene encodes CDR1 SGHNT and CDR2 YYREEE (reference sequence). There are 14 residues in the CDR3. The V segment lost 4 bases and the J segment 4 bases; nucleotides outside the gene matches: 5. The CDR3 here is CASSGAGEADTQYF. CDR3 sequence (DNA): TGTGCCAGCAGCGGAGCGGGAGAAGCAGATACGCAGTATTTT.

This clonotype has at least ten counts. CDR3 region: CSAQDYEQYF. For the CDR3, the DNA is TGCAGTGCGCAAGACTACGAGCAGTACTTC. The chain combines TRBV20-1 with TRBJ2-7; D ambiguous. Trimming removed 6 bases at V and 3 bases at J, with 6 bases between. The CDR3 is 10 amino acids. Looked up from germline, CDR1 is DFQATT and CDR2 is SNEGSKA (reference sequence).

This chain connects TRBV18 to TRBJ1-1; D gene uncertain. V lost 6 bases and J 1 base, leaving 6 bases between the germline ends. CDR1 is KGHSH, CDR2 LQKENI, per germline. The CDR3 spans 12 residues. CDR3 sequence: CASSDQNTEAFF. CDR3 nucleotide sequence: TGTGCCAGCTCGGACCAGAACACTGAAGCTTTCTTT. The whole variable domain, filled in from reference TRBV18 and TRBJ1-1, reads NAGVMQNPRHLVRRRGQEARLRCSPMKGHSHVYWYRQLPEEGLKFMVYLQKENIIDESGMPKERFSAEFPKEGPSILRIQQVVRGDSAAYFCASSDQNTEAFFGQGTRLTVV.

This clonotype rates as medium-sized (0.01 to 0.1%). The rearrangement joins TRBV9 to TRBJ2-3; 7 bases align to TRBD2. The length of the CDR3 is 16 residues. CDR1 is SGDLS and CDR2 is YYNGEE in the germline V gene. The V and J ends lost 0 bases and 8 bases, in that order; junction bases with no gene match: 12. DNA of the CDR3: TGTGCCAGCAGCGTAGAGAGTAGACTAGCTGCTACTACGCAGTATTTT. As protein: CASSVESRLAATTQYF.

In this sample, this clonotype turned up many times. The gene calls are TRBV20-1 and TRBJ2-7; 11 bases line up with TRBD2. Looked up from germline, CDR1 is DFQATT and CDR2 is SNEGSKA (reference sequence). Germline trimming cut 2 bases from V and 3 bases from J; bases unmatched to any gene: 6. The CDR3 covers 15 residues. CDR3 region: CSARTGSGGGYEQYF. The CDR3 DNA reads as TGCAGTGCTAGAACCGGTAGCGGGGGGGGCTACGAGCAGTACTTC.

This clonotype was seen only a few times. The chain couples TRBV19 to TRBJ2-1; 10 positions agree with TRBD2. V was clipped by 9 bases and J by 7 bases; unmatched bases: 12. There are 15 residues in the CDR3. Germline V gene lookup returns CDR1 LNHDA and CDR2 SQIVND (reference sequence). The CDR3 region has the DNA TGTGCCAGCTCCGGAGCGGGAGGGCCGGGAAATGAGCAGTTCTTC. Protein sequence: CASSGAGGPGNEQFF.

In this sample, this clonotype turned up a few times. The chain is built from TRBV5-6 and TRBJ2-7; 7 positions agree with TRBD2. The CDR3 has 12 residues. The V gene's germline CDR1 is SGHDT and CDR2 YYEEEE. With V trimmed by 6 bases and J by 6 bases, 6 bases remained unmatched. The CDR3 region is CASTSGGVEQYF. The CDR3 DNA follows: TGTGCCAGCACCTCGGGGGGAGTCGAGCAGTACTTC.

The table lists this clonotype with a few counts. V and J are TRBV6-2 or TRBV6-3 and TRBJ1-6, with 9 bases aligning to TRBD1. The CDR3 extends over 15 amino acids. Germline values: CDR1 MNHEY, CDR2 SVGEGT. The V and J ends lost 5 bases and 7 bases, in that order; junction bases with no gene match: 6. The CDR3 DNA is TGTGCCAGCAGTGCCGGGACAGGGTGGAATTCACCCCTCCACTTT. Amino acids: CASSAGTGWNSPLHF.

This clonotype was found a few times. This chain links TRBV10-3 with TRBJ2-7, with TRBD1 matching over 7 bases. The V gene's germline CDR1 is ENHRY and CDR2 SYGVKD. This CDR3 region has 13 residues. V lost 4 bases and J lost 5; bases outside the gene matches: 5. The CDR3 is CAISAQGDDEQYF. As DNA, the CDR3 is TGTGCCATCAGTGCTCAGGGGGACGACGAGCAGTACTTC.

For this clonotype: Germline and junction disagree at one end, which may indicate a read error. V is TRBV12-3 or TRBV12-4 and J is TRBJ2-5; D not certain. The CDR3 covers 11 residues. The CDR3 nucleotides are TGTGCCAGCACCACCCAAGGGACCCAGTACTTC. This encodes CASTTQGTQYF.

This rearrangement joins TRBV6-2 or TRBV6-3 to TRBJ1-2; D gene uncertain. The CDR3 loop spans 15 amino acids. Trimming shortened V by 2 bases and J by 7 bases, and 17 bases separated the two germline ends. Germline CDR1 and CDR2: MNHEY and SVGEGT. This CDR3 is CASSYQVEEPRGYTF. DNA of the CDR3: TGTGCCAGCAGTTACCAGGTCGAGGAGCCTCGTGGCTACACCTTC.

The chain joins TRBV12-3 or TRBV12-4 to TRBJ1-5; 7 bases agree with TRBD1. This CDR3 contains 13 residues. Trimming removed 6 bases from V and 6 bases from J; junction bases left unmatched: 5. The CDR3 DNA reads TGTGCCAGCAGCCGGACAGGTGGTCAGCCCCAGCATTTT. Translating gives CASSRTGGQPQHF.

The CDR3, as DNA: TGTGCCACCAGCAGAGATTGGACAGGGTCCTACAATGAGCAGTTCTTC. Amino acid sequence: CATSRDWTGSYNEQFF. The chain recombines TRBV15 with TRBJ2-1; 8 bases agree with TRBD1. Germline V lookup: CDR1 LNHNV, CDR2 YYDKDF (reference sequence). This CDR3 has 16 residues. Germline trimming cut 0 bases from V and 1 base from J; bases unmatched to any gene: 2.

A few counts support this clonotype. The J gene is TRBJ2-7, the V gene TRBV7-2; TRBD2 matches 10 bases. The CDR3 loop spans 16 amino acids. Trimming removed 4 bases from V and 4 bases from J; junction bases left unmatched: 10. Germline V gives CDR1 SGHTA, CDR2 FQGNSA. The CDR3 region is CASSSLLAGVRYEQYF. In DNA form, the CDR3 reads TGTGCCAGCAGCTCCCTCCTAGCGGGAGTCCGTTACGAGCAGTACTTC.